This T cell receptor beta chain comes out of a study of CD8+CD57+ T cells in acquired aplastic anemia. The V gene lost 1 base and the J gene lost 4 bases, with 8 bases spanning the gap. CDR3 length: 14 residues. CDR1 and CDR2 from the germline V gene are SEHNR and FQNEAQ (reference sequence). Profiling that covered TCR beta VDJ and CDR3 relied on genomic DNA as its template. TCRdb reanalysed the reads using MiXCR and keeps one entry per CDR3 protein. The sample gives approximately 200,000 distinct CDR3 sequences, 55% to 70% of which show up once; around 45% is in the top ten. The sequenced material came from sorted CD4+, CD8+, or CD8+CD57+ T cells (not recorded which) from PBMCs. The receptor comes from a human donor with severe aplastic anemia or a healthy control (not recorded which). This chain connects TRBV7-9 to TRBJ1-5; D is unresolved. The CDR3 sequence is CASSLDFENQPQHF. The DNA of the CDR3 is TGTGCCAGCAGCTTAGATTTTGAAAATCAGCCCCAGCATTTT.